This T cell receptor beta chain is from a study of CD8 T cells in Susac syndrome. For the study at large: Within the group of sequenced Susac syndrome patients, 5 or 6 had active disease and about 8 were in remission.

TEMRA cells were FACS-enriched, unlike CD8+ and CD4+ T cells, which were negatively isolated. Study conclusions and caveats: Susac syndrome CD8+ repertoires were clonally expanded, most strongly in CD8+ TEMRA cells. As the study acknowledged, the number of individuals in its TCR sequencing and HLA analysis was relatively small.

As for this clonotype: The target antigen is unknown.

Trimming at V came to 4 bases and at J to 5 bases, leaving 8 bases not matched to a gene. The CDR3 is 15 residues long. CDR1 is LNHNV and CDR2 is YYDKDF in the germline V gene (reference sequence). RNA, at about 0.45 to 1 ug, was reverse transcribed with random hexamers. MiXCR was run by TCRdb on the immunoSEQ multiplex PCR reads, yielding one entry per CDR3 protein. The table has tens of thousands of distinct CDR3 sequences, approximately 96% seen once. The receptor comes from a human donor with Susac syndrome. The chain employs TRBV15 and TRBJ1-1, with 9 bases matching TRBD1. Sequencing was performed on CD8+ T cells from PBMCs. The CDR3 protein is CATSILGQGWTEAFF. The CDR3 DNA is TGTGCCACCAGCATTCTCGGACAGGGGTGGACTGAAGCTTTCTTT.